This TCR beta chain was sequenced in a study of T cell responses to AZD1222 COVID-19 vaccine. Findings and limits, study-wide: Receipt of two AZD1222 doses was followed by a rise in Spike-specific TCR breadth and depth. Only 5 or 6 individuals given AZD1222 were seropositive at baseline.

Concerning this clone itself: Its specificity is not known.

Some clones are missing from TCRdb's copy, which holds only in-frame ones; the method was immunoSEQ multiplex PCR. The sample lists around 200,000 clones, about 91% occurring once. CDR1 is LGHDT, CDR2 YNNKEL, per germline (reference sequence). V gave up 4 bases and J gave up 3 bases, with 12 bases separating them. CDR3 size: 15 residues. This TCR was sampled from an adult in good health. The V gene is TRBV3-1 (or the pseudogene TRBV3-2), the J gene TRBJ2-2; D is tentatively TRBD1 or TRBD2 (5 bases each). The sequencing used peripheral blood, collected on day 0 of AZD1222 vaccination. The DNA of the CDR3 is TGTGCCAGCAGCCCCCTCTGGGGACACACCGGGGAGCTGTTTTTT. Its translation is CASSPLWGHTGELFF.